These 16 T cell receptor beta chains share one sample of origin, sequenced in a study of T cells in Graves' hyperthyroidism and ophthalmopathy. The source material, RNA transcripts, was used to amplify TCR beta CDR3 regions. With the HTBI primer set, the TCR CDR3 went through a first round of RT-PCR. TCRdb re-called the multiplex PCR reads through MiXCR, storing one row per CDR3 protein. This sample yields over 250,000 distinct CDR3 sequences, of which about 20% are seen a single time; 64% belongs to the top ten. The sample was blood. The receptors derive from a man aged 30 to 39 with Graves' ophthalmopathy.

This clonotype was detected ten times or more. The chain employs TRBV20-1 and TRBJ2-7; 7 bases align to TRBD2. The V and J ends lost 5 bases and 2 bases, in that order; junction bases with no gene match: 15. Germline CDR1 and CDR2: DFQATT and SNEGSKA (reference sequence). CDR3 length equals 16 residues. DNA of the CDR3: TGCAGTGCTGGACTAGGCGGGAGTCCCTTAGCCTACGAGCAGTACTTC. Protein product: CSAGLGGSPLAYEQYF.

The V and J genes are TRBV28 and TRBJ2-7, with TRBD1 as a possible D gene (6 bases). CDR1 is MDHEN and CDR2 is SYDVKM in the germline V gene. The V end was cut by 10 bases, the J end by 4 bases, with 11 bases between. The CDR3 is 11 residues long. Here the CDR3 reads CATQQGYEQYF. The CDR3 coding sequence is TGTGCCACTCAACAGGGTTACGAGCAGTACTTC.

With regard to this clonotype: The germline gene is not matched at one end of the junction; a read error may be the cause. The V gene is TRBV24-1, the J gene TRBJ2-1; 9 nucleotides align to TRBD2. The CDR3 runs to 14 residues. Germline CDR1 and CDR2: KGHDR and SFDVKD. CDR3 nucleotides: TGTGCCACCAGTGATCTAGCGGGATATAATGAGCAGTCCTTC. It is translated as CATSDLAGYNEQSF.

This clonotype was detected many times. The chain recombines TRBV12-3 or TRBV12-4 with TRBJ1-1; tentatively, D is TRBD1 (5 bases). The CDR3 loop spans 16 amino acids. V was shortened by 2 bases and J by 1 base, with 14 bases between the two germline ends. Here the CDR3 reads CASSLYGFRGNTEAFF. CDR3 bases: TGTGCCAGCAGTTTATACGGGTTTAGGGGGAACACTGAAGCTTTCTTT.

There are a few counts of this clonotype. This rearrangement joins TRBV28 to TRBJ1-5; 7 nucleotides agree with TRBD1. The V and J ends lost 6 bases and 2 bases, in that order; junction bases with no gene match: 19. CDR3 length: 19 amino acids. Germline V gene sequence: CDR1 MDHEN, CDR2 SYDVKM. CDR3 protein: CASSSPGQPFGRRNQPQHF. In DNA, the CDR3 is TGTGCCAGCAGCTCCCCGGGACAGCCCTTCGGGAGACGCAATCAGCCCCAGCATTTT.

This clonotype was counted many times. This chain links TRBV4-2 with TRBJ1-5, with D possibly TRBD1 on 5 matching bases. Germline-derived CDR1 and CDR2 are LGHNA and YNFKEQ. The CDR3 runs 14 residues. The V and J ends lost 1 base and 3 bases respectively, with 7 bases between them. CDR3 protein: CASSQVGVNQPQHF. The CDR3 nucleotides are TGTGCCAGCAGCCAAGTGGGGGTCAATCAGCCCCAGCATTTT.

In its sample, this clonotype was seen many times. The chain links TRBV2 to TRBJ2-7, with D perhaps given as TRBD1 or TRBD2 (6 bases each). The CDR3 has 14 amino acids. V dropped 3 bases and J dropped 3 bases, with 12 bases sitting between them. CDR1 and CDR2 from the germline V gene are SNHLY and FYNNEI. The CDR3 DNA follows: TGTGCCAGCAGTGATCAGGGGACTCTCTACGAGCAGTACTTC. Translation gives CASSDQGTLYEQYF.

This clonotype showed up many times. The rearrangement links TRBV12-3 or TRBV12-4 to TRBJ2-2, with D unresolved. Trimming shortened V by 6 bases and J by 3 bases, and 14 bases separated the two germline ends. This CDR3 region has 15 residues. The CDR3 DNA is TGTGCCAGCAGATTTAGTGGGCGAGACACCGGGGAGCTGTTTTTT. It translates to CASRFSGRDTGELFF.

The gene calls are TRBV6-2 or TRBV6-3 and TRBJ2-1; D possibly matches TRBD1 or TRBD2 (5 bases each). V dropped 10 bases and J dropped 0 bases, with 13 bases sitting between them. The germline CDR1 and CDR2 sequences are MNHEY and SVGEGT. This CDR3 comprises 14 residues. The CDR3 DNA follows: TGTGCCACCCTCCGGGACCCCTCCTACAATGAGCAGTTCTTC. The encoded protein is CATLRDPSYNEQFF.

This clonotype has just a few counts. The genes are TRBV20-1 and TRBJ2-5, with 7 nucleotides matching TRBD1. J lost 2 bases, V lost 7 bases, and 4 bases had no gene match. In germline, CDR1 is DFQATT, CDR2 SNEGSKA (reference sequence). CDR3 length: 12 amino acids. Written as DNA, the CDR3 is TGCAGTGTCGGGACAGTTCAAGAGACCCAGTACTTC. Translated: CSVGTVQETQYF.

V is TRBV6-1 and J is TRBJ2-5; perhaps TRBD2 as D (5 bases). Per the germline V gene, CDR1 is MNHNS and CDR2 is SASEGT. Trimming took off 1 base at V and 5 bases at J, with 14 bases between the two ends. The CDR3 is 15 amino acids. The CDR3 sequence is CASSEGELAGETQYF. DNA for the CDR3: TGTGCCAGCAGTGAAGGGGAGTTAGCTGGGGAGACCCAGTACTTC.

This clonotype was detected a few times. The CDR3 nucleotides are TGTGCCAGCAGTTTACGGACTAGCGCCTTTAGGGATTACGAGCAGTACTTC. Its protein product is CASSLRTSAFRDYEQYF. The V and J genes are TRBV2 and TRBJ2-7; 9 positions match TRBD2. The CDR3 is 17 residues long. Germline V lookup: CDR1 SNHLY, CDR2 FYNNEI. Trimming at V came to 5 bases and at J to 4 bases, leaving 15 bases not matched to a gene. The full variable domain, completed using reference TRBV2 and TRBJ2-7, is EPEVTQTPSHQVTQMGQEVILRCVPISNHLYFYWYRQILGQKVEFLVSFYNNEISEKSEIFDDQFSVERPDGSNFTLKIRSTKLEDSAMYFCASSLRTSAFRDYEQYFGPGTRLTVT.

This clonotype was observed at least ten times. The chain links TRBV28 to TRBJ2-7; D possibly matches TRBD1 or TRBD2 (5 bases each). Trimming cost V 2 bases and J 3 bases, with 8 bases left between them. The germline V gene encodes CDR1 MDHEN and CDR2 SYDVKM. This CDR3 has 13 amino acids. CDR3 in amino acids: CASSLGTFYEQYF. CDR3 coding DNA: TGTGCCAGCAGTTTAGGGACCTTCTACGAGCAGTACTTC. The whole variable domain, filled in from reference TRBV28 and TRBJ2-7, reads DVKVTQSSRYLVKRTGEKVFLECVQDMDHENMFWYRQDPGLGLRLIYFSYDVKMKEKGDIPEGYSVSREKKERFSLILESASTNQTSMYLCASSLGTFYEQYFGPGTRLTVT.

There are many counts of this clonotype. The chain uses TRBV5-1 and TRBJ2-7; D is possibly TRBD1 or TRBD2 (5 bases each). Germline values: CDR1 SGHRS, CDR2 YFSETQ. This CDR3 is built from 13 residues. V was clipped by 4 bases and J by 3 bases, with 11 bases between them. The CDR3 protein is CASSRDGDYEQYF. CDR3 nucleotides: TGCGCCAGCAGCCGGGACGGAGACTACGAGCAGTACTTC.

This chain uses TRBV28 with TRBJ2-5; the D gene could be TRBD1 or TRBD2 (5 bases each). The CDR3 runs to 14 residues. From germline, CDR1 is MDHEN and CDR2 SYDVKM. The germline V and J ends were trimmed by 5 bases and 2 bases, with 12 bases remaining between them. This CDR3 reads CASSPGRLQETQYF. Here the CDR3 DNA reads TGTGCCAGCAGTCCGGGACGATTGCAAGAGACCCAGTACTTC.

The table lists this clonotype with many counts. This chain uses TRBV2 with TRBJ2-3; no definite D call. Trimming stripped 3 bases from V and 5 bases from J, with 9 bases between. Germline CDR1 is SNHLY and CDR2 is FYNNEI. This CDR3 is 13 amino acids long. The CDR3 DNA is TGTGCCAGCAGTGAGTTCATTAAAGATACGCAGTATTTT. Amino acid sequence: CASSEFIKDTQYF.